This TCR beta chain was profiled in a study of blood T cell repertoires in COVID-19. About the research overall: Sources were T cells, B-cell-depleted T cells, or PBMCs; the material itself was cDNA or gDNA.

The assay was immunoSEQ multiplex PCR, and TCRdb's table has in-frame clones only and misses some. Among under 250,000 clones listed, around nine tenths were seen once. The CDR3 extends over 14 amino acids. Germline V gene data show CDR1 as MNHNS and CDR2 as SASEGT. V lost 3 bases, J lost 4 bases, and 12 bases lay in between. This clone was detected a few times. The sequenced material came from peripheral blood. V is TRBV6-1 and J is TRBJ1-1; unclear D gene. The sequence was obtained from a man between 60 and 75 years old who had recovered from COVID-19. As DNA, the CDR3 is TGTGCCAGCAGTGATGGGCCAGCGGGCACTGAAGCTTTCTTT. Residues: CASSDGPAGTEAFF.